These 3 T cell receptor beta chains were all obtained from the same sample, sequenced in a study of graft-versus-host responses after intestinal transplantation. Data came from immunoSEQ multiplex PCR; TCRdb stores just in-frame clones and leaves some out. The sample consists of approximately 33,000 clones, about 80% of them appearing once. Antigen specificity for these receptors is unknown. The specimen was unstimulated CD8+ T cells sorted from spleen or lymph node cells, collected before intestinal transplant. These receptors all come from a human donor who received an intestinal transplant.

The CDR3 nucleotides read TGTACCACGGGGGGGCGGGAAGGCTACACCTTC. Its translation is CTTGGREGYTF. The chain links TRBV25-1 to TRBJ1-2; D possibly corresponds to TRBD1 (6 bases). The germline gives CDR1 MGHDK, CDR2 SYGVNS. The length of the CDR3 is 11 residues.

The chain has TRBV5-1 and TRBJ2-2; the D gene is possibly TRBD2 (5 bases). V dropped 5 bases and J dropped 6 bases, with 20 bases sitting between them. This CDR3 has 16 amino acids. Germline V lookup: CDR1 SGHRS, CDR2 YFSETQ. The CDR3 coding sequence is TGCGCCAGCAGACTAGAATATCCCACCCCGGCCGGGGAGCTGTTTTTT. It translates to CASRLEYPTPAGELFF.

This clone is a singleton in its sample. The chain couples TRBV18 to TRBJ1-2; D possibly corresponds to TRBD1 (6 bases). Germline loops: CDR1 KGHSH, CDR2 LQKENI. This CDR3 has 15 amino acids. Between the trimmed V and J ends, which lost 3 bases and 8 bases, there was a span of 19 bases. This CDR3 is CASSPGKGGASGYTF. The CDR3 DNA sequence: TGTGCCAGCTCACCGGGAAAGGGGGGGGCCTCGGGCTACACCTTC. Full variable domain (outside the CDR3, taken from reference TRBV18 and TRBJ1-2): NAGVMQNPRHLVRRRGQEARLRCSPMKGHSHVYWYRQLPEEGLKFMVYLQKENIIDESGMPKERFSAEFPKEGPSILRIQQVVRGDSAAYFCASSPGKGGASGYTFGSGTRLTVV.